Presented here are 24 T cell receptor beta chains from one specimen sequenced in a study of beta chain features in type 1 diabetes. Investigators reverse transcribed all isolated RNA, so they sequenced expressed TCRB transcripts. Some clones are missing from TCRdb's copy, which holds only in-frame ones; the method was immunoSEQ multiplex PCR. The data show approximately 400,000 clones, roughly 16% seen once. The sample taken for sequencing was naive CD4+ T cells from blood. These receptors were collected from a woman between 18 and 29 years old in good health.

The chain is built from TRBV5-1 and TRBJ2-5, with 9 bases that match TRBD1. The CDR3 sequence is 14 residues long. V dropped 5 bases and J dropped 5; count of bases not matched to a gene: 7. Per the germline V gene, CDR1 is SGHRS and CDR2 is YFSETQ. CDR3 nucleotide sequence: TGCGCCAGCAGACCCGGGACAGGGTTGGAGACCCAGTACTTC. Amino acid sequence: CASRPGTGLETQYF.

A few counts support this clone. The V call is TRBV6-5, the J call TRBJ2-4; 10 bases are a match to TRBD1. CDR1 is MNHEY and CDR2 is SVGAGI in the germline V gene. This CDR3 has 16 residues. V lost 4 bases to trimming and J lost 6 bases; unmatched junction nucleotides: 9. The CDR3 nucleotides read TGTGCCAGCAGTTCCCCCGGGACAGGGGATAGAAACATTCAGTACTTC. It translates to CASSSPGTGDRNIQYF.

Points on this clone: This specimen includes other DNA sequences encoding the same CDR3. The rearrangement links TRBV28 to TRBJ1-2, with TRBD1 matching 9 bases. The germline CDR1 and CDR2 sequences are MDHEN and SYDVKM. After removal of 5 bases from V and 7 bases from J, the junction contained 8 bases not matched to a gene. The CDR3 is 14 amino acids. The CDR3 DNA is TGTGCCAGCAGTCTCCCGGGACAGGGTTTTGGCTACACCTTC. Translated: CASSLPGQGFGYTF.

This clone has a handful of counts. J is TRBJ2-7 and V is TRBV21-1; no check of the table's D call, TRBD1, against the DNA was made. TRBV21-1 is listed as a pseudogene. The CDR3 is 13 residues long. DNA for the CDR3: TGTGCCAGCAGCAGGGACAGGGGTTACGAGCAGTACTTC. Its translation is CASSRDRGYEQYF.

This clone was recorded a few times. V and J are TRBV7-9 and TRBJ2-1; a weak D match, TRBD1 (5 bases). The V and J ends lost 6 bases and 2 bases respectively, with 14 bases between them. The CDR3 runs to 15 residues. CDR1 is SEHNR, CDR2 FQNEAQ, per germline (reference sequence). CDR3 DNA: TGTGCCAGCAGTCCCTACAGGAACACCTACAATGAGCAGTTCTTC. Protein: CASSPYRNTYNEQFF.

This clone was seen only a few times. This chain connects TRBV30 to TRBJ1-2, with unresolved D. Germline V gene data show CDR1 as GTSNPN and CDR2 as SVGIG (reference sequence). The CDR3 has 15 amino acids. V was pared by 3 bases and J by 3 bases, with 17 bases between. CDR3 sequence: CAWRALRREDYGYTF. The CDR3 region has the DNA TGTGCCTGGAGAGCCCTGAGGAGGGAAGACTATGGCTACACCTTC. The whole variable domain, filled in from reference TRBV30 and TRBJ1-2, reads SQTIHQWPATLVQPVGSPLSLECTVEGTSNPNLYWYRQAAGRGLQLLFYSVGIGQISSEVPQNLSASRPQDRQFILSSKKLLLSDSGFYLCAWRALRREDYGYTFGSGTRLTVV.

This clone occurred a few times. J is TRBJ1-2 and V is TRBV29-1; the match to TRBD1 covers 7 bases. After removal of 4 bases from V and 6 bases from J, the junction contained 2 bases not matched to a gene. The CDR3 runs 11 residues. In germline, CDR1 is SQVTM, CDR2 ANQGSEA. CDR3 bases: TGCAGCGTTGGAGGACAGGATGGCTACACCTTC. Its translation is CSVGGQDGYTF.

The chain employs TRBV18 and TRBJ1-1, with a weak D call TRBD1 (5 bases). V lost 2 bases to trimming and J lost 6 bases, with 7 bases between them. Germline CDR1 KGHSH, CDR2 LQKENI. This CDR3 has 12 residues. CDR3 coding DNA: TGTGCCAGCTCACCAGGGGCGGCTGAAGCTTTCTTT. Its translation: CASSPGAAEAFF.

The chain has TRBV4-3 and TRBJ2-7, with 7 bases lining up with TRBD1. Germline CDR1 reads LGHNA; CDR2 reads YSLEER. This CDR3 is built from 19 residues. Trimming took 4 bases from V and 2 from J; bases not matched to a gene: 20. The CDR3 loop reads CASSPIGTANSSYTYEQYF. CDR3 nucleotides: TGCGCCAGCAGCCCTATAGGGACAGCTAATAGTTCTTACACCTACGAGCAGTACTTC.

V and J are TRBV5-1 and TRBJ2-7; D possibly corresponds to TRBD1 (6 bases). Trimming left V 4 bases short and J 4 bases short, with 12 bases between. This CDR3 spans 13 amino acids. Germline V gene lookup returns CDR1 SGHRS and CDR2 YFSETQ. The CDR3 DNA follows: TGCGCCAGCAGCCCCGGACAGCTGTACGAGCAGTACTTC. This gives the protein CASSPGQLYEQYF.

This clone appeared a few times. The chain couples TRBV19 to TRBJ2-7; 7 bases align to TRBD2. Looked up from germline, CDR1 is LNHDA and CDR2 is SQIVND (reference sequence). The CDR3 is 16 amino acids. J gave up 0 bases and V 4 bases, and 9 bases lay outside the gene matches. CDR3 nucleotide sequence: TGTGCCAGTAGTAGCGCACTAGCGAGGAGCTCCTACGAGCAGTACTTC. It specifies CASSSALARSSYEQYF.

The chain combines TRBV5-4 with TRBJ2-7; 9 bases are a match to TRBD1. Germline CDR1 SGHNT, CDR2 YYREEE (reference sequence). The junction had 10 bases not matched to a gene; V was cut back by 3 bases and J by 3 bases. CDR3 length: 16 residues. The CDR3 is CASSSSPGTGLYEQYF. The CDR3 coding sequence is TGTGCCAGCAGCTCGAGTCCCGGGACAGGGCTCTACGAGCAGTACTTC.

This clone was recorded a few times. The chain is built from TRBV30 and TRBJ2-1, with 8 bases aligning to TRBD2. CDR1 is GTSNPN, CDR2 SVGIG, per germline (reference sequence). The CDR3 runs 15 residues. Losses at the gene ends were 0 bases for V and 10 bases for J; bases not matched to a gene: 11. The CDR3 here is CAWSVLRLAGGEQFF. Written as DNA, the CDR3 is TGTGCCTGGAGTGTACTTAGGCTAGCGGGCGGGGAGCAGTTCTTC.

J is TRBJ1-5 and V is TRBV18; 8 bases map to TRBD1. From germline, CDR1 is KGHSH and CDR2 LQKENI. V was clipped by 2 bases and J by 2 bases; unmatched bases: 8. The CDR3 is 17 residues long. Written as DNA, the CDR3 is TGTGCCAGCTCACCAGAGAGGGCAGGGGGCCGCAATCAGCCCCAGCATTTT. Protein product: CASSPERAGGRNQPQHF.

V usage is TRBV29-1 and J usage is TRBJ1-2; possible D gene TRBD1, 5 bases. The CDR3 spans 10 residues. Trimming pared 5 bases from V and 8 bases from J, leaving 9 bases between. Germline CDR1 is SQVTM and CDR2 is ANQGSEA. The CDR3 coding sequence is TGCAGCGTTCAGGGTGGAGGCTACACCTTC. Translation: CSVQGGGYTF.

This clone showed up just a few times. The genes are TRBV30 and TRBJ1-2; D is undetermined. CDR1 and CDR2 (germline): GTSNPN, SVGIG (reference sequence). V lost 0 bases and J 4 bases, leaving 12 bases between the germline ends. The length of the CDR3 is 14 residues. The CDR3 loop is CAWSVQEGGYGYTF. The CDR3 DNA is TGTGCCTGGAGTGTACAAGAGGGCGGCTATGGCTACACCTTC.

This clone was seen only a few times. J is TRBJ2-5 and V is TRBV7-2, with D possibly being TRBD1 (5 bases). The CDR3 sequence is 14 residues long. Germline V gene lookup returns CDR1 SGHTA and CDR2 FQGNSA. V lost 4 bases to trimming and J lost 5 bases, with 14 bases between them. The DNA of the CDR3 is TGTGCCAGCAGCTGGGGCCGGACGGGTGAGACCCAGTACTTC. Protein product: CASSWGRTGETQYF.

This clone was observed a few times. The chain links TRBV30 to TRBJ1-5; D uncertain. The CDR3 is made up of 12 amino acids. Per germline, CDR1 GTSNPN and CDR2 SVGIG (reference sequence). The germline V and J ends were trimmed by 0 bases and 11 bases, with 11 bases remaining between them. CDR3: CAWSVLERAQHF. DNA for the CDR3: TGTGCCTGGAGTGTACTAGAGAGAGCCCAGCATTTT.

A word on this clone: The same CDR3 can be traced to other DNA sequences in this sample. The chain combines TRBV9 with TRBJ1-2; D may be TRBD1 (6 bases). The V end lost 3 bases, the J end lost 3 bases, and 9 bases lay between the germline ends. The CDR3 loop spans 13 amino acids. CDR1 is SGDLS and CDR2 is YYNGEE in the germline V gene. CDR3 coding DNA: TGTGCCAGCAGCGCGACAGGAGACTATGGCTACACCTTC. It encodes CASSATGDYGYTF.

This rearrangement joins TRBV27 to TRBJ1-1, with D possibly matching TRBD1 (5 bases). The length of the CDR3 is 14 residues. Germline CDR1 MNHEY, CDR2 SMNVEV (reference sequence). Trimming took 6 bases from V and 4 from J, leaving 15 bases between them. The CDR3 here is CASRGPMEGTEAFF. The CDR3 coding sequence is TGTGCCAGCAGGGGACCGATGGAGGGCACTGAAGCTTTCTTT.

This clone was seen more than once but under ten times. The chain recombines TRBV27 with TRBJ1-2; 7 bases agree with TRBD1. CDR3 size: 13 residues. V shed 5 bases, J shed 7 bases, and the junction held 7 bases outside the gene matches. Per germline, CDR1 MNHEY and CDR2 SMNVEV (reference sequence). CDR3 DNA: TGTGCCAGCAGTGAACAGGGGAGAAGTGGCTACACCTTC. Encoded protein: CASSEQGRSGYTF.

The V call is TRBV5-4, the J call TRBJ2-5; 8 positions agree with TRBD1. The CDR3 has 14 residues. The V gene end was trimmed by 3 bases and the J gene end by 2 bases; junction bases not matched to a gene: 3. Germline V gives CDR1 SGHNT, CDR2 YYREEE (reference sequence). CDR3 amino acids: CASSSRQGQETQYF. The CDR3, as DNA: TGTGCCAGCAGCTCAAGACAGGGGCAAGAGACCCAGTACTTC.

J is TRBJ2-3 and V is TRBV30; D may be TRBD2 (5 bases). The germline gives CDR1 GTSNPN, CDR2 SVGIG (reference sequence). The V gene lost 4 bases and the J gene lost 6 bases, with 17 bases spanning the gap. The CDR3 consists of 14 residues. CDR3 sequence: CAWTGPGSGDTQYF. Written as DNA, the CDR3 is TGTGCCTGGACGGGTCCAGGCAGCGGTGATACGCAGTATTTT.

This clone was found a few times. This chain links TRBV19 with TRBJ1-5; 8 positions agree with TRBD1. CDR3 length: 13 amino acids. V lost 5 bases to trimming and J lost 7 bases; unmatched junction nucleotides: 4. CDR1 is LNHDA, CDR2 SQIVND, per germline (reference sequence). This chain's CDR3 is CASSSGQAQPQHF. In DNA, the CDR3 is TGTGCCAGTAGTTCGGGACAGGCCCAGCCCCAGCATTTT. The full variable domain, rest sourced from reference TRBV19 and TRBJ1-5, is DGGITQSPKYLFRKEGQNVTLSCEQNLNHDAMYWYRQDPGQGLRLIYYSQIVNDFQKGDIAEGYSVSREKKESFPLTVTSAQKNPTAFYLCASSSGQAQPQHFGDGTRLSIL.